This T cell receptor beta chain is drawn from a study of blood T cell repertoires in COVID-19. About the study: There were acute and convalescent COVID-19 samples, and they came from the United States, Italy and Spain.

The CDR3 is 15 residues long. Profiled with immunoSEQ multiplex PCR; TCRdb holds only in-frame clones, not every one. The table records roughly 250,000 clones, over 80% of them present only once. The sample consisted of peripheral blood. This rearrangement joins TRBV21-1 to TRBJ1-2; TRBD1 is the table's D call, not checked against the DNA. TRBV21-1 is a documented pseudogene. The clonotype comes from a woman aged 40-49 years with acute or convalescent COVID-19. CDR3 in amino acids: CASSKRKQGACGYTF. DNA of the CDR3: TGTGCCAGCAGCAAGAGAAAACAGGGGGCGTGCGGCTACACCTTC.